Each of the 27 T cell receptor beta chains below was sequenced from the same sample in a study of T cell responses to AZD1222 COVID-19 vaccine. The data were produced by immunoSEQ multiplex PCR, yet TCRdb's version contains in-frame clones alone and is incomplete. The table shows approximately 81,000 clones, with 85% to 95% occurring only once. This specimen consisted of peripheral blood, obtained on day 0 of MenACWY control vaccination. Receptor source: an adult in good health.

The chain links TRBV6-2 or TRBV6-3 to TRBJ1-1; 9 bases match TRBD1. Germline CDR1 reads MNHEY; CDR2 reads SVGEGT. Germline trimming cut 2 bases from V and 3 bases from J; bases unmatched to any gene: 10. This CDR3 is 17 amino acids long. This CDR3 is CASSYATQGARDTEAFF. The CDR3 coding sequence is TGTGCCAGCAGTTACGCAACACAGGGGGCTCGGGACACTGAAGCTTTCTTT.

The sample holds one count of this clone. The J gene is TRBJ2-5, the V gene TRBV28, with TRBD2 matching over 8 bases. V lost 7 bases to trimming and J lost 5 bases; unmatched junction nucleotides: 6. CDR3 length: 13 residues. Germline V gene data show CDR1 as MDHEN and CDR2 as SYDVKM. CDR3 bases: TGTGCCAGCACCTCGGGAGGGGTGGAGACCCAGTACTTC. Translation: CASTSGGVETQYF.

The rearrangement uses TRBV18 and TRBJ1-5, with D possibly being TRBD1 (5 bases). Germline CDR1 and CDR2: KGHSH and LQKENI. This CDR3 comprises 15 residues. Trimming stripped 4 bases from V and 0 bases from J, with 10 bases between. The CDR3: CASSRGTNSNQPQHF. DNA for the CDR3: TGTGCCAGCTCACGAGGGACTAATAGCAATCAGCCCCAGCATTTT.

V usage is TRBV3-1 (or the pseudogene TRBV3-2) and J usage is TRBJ1-4; TRBD1 aligns across 7 bases. With V trimmed by 5 bases and J by 7 bases, 13 bases remained unmatched. Germline values: CDR1 LGHDT, CDR2 YNNKEL (reference sequence). The CDR3 covers 16 residues. As DNA, the CDR3 is TGTGCCAGCAGCGAACGACAGGGCCGGAAAGGTGAAAAACTGTTTTTT. Protein product: CASSERQGRKGEKLFF.

The chain is built from TRBV25-1 and TRBJ2-6; D is uncertain. The CDR3 has 15 amino acids. V dropped 2 bases and J dropped 0 bases, with 5 bases sitting between them. Germline V CDR1 and CDR2: MGHDK, SYGVNS. As DNA, the CDR3 is TGTGCCAGCAGTGAAAAGACCTCTGGGGCCAACGTCCTGACTTTC. Translation gives CASSEKTSGANVLTF. Based on the CDR3 plus reference TRBV25-1 and TRBJ2-6, the full variable domain is EADIYQTPRYLVIGTGKKITLECSQTMGHDKMYWYQQDPGMELHLIHYSYGVNSTEKGDLSSESTVSRIRTEHFPLTLESARPSHTSQYLCASSEKTSGANVLTFGAGSRLTVL.

The genes are TRBV29-1 and TRBJ1-2; 8 bases line up with TRBD1. The CDR3 consists of 11 residues. V shed 4 bases, J shed 7 bases, and the junction held 2 bases outside the gene matches. Per the germline V gene, CDR1 is SQVTM and CDR2 is ANQGSEA. This CDR3 reads CSVGGTGGYTF. The CDR3 DNA follows: TGCAGCGTTGGGGGGACAGGTGGCTACACCTTC.

The CDR3 spells CASSVGDRAIANEKLFF. In DNA form, the CDR3 reads TGTGCCAGCAGCGTAGGGGACAGGGCGATCGCTAATGAAAAACTGTTTTTT. V usage is TRBV9 and J usage is TRBJ1-4; 9 bases align to TRBD1. Germline CDR1 and CDR2: SGDLS and YYNGEE. CDR3 size: 17 residues. The trim removed 0 bases at V and 3 bases at J, leaving 6 bases unmatched.

The chain recombines TRBV7-9 with TRBJ2-2, with 7 positions matching TRBD1. Losses at the gene ends were 5 bases for V and 3 bases for J; bases not matched to a gene: 6. The CDR3 contains 15 residues. Looked up from germline, CDR1 is SEHNR and CDR2 is FQNEAQ (reference sequence). The DNA of the CDR3 is TGTGCCAGCAGCCTCCCCGGGACAGACACCGGGGAGCTGTTTTTT. It yields the protein CASSLPGTDTGELFF.

The J gene is TRBJ1-4, the V gene TRBV6-5, with D possibly being TRBD1 (6 bases). The V and J ends lost 4 bases and 6 bases respectively, with 9 bases between them. CDR1 and CDR2 from the germline V gene are MNHEY and SVGAGI. The CDR3 contains 13 residues. The CDR3 DNA reads as TGTGCCAGCAGTTTCAGACAGGATGAAAAACTGTTTTTT. Protein product: CASSFRQDEKLFF.

CDR3 residues: CASSYSNGGGYEQYF. In DNA form, the CDR3 reads TGTGCCAGCAGTTACTCGAACGGGGGAGGGTACGAGCAGTACTTC. The chain employs TRBV6-5 and TRBJ2-7; 7 bases are shared with TRBD2. This CDR3 is built from 15 residues. The ends lost 0 bases at V and 4 bases at J; junction bases unmatched: 6. Germline-derived CDR1 and CDR2 are MNHEY and SVGAGI.

Only one count was recorded for this clone. The chain recombines TRBV6-1 with TRBJ1-1; D gene uncertain. V shed 2 bases and J shed 5 bases, with 9 bases lying between them. Germline V gives CDR1 MNHNS, CDR2 SASEGT. The CDR3 totals 13 residues. CDR3 coding DNA: TGTGCCAGCAGTGAATGGAGAGGTACTGAAGCTTTCTTT. It codes for CASSEWRGTEAFF.

This chain uses TRBV28 with TRBJ1-5; 9 positions agree with TRBD1. From germline, CDR1 is MDHEN and CDR2 SYDVKM. V trimming: 5 bases; J trimming: 5 bases; junction bases outside the gene matches: 10. This CDR3 spans 16 amino acids. The CDR3 region is CASSPLPRQGDQPQHF. In nucleotides, the CDR3 is TGTGCCAGCAGTCCCCTACCCCGACAGGGGGATCAGCCCCAGCATTTT.

The chain is built from TRBV14 and TRBJ1-6; D not resolved. V gave up 1 base and J gave up 13 bases, with 8 bases separating them. The CDR3 runs to 12 residues. Germline CDR1 SGHDN, CDR2 FVKESK. The CDR3 coding sequence is TGTGCCAGCAGCCAAGCTAGAGTTCCCCTCCACTTT. Its translation: CASSQARVPLHF.

J is TRBJ1-3 and V is TRBV2; 9 nucleotides align to TRBD1. This CDR3 is 14 amino acids long. From germline, CDR1 is SNHLY and CDR2 FYNNEI. Trimming took 4 bases from V and 2 from J; bases not matched to a gene: 0. CDR3 in amino acids: CASSGQGAGNTIYF. CDR3 DNA sequence: TGTGCCAGCAGTGGACAGGGGGCTGGAAACACCATATATTTT.

This clone is a singleton in its sample. CDR3 in amino acids: CASSPGGGDTQYF. The CDR3 region has the DNA TGCGCCAGCAGCCCCGGTGGGGGGGATACGCAGTATTTT. The chain carries TRBV5-1 and TRBJ2-3, with D perhaps matching TRBD2 (6 bases). Germline assignment: CDR1 SGHRS and CDR2 YFSETQ. This CDR3 comprises 13 residues. Trimming cost V 4 bases and J 6 bases, with 12 bases left between them.

V and J are TRBV6-1 and TRBJ2-7; D uncertain. Germline V gene lookup returns CDR1 MNHNS and CDR2 SASEGT. The length of the CDR3 is 11 residues. V gave up 2 bases and J gave up 4 bases, with 3 bases separating them. CDR3 region: CASSEWYEQYF. Written as DNA, the CDR3 is TGTGCCAGCAGTGAATGGTACGAGCAGTACTTC.

The rearrangement uses TRBV28 and TRBJ2-7, with TRBD2 matching 14 bases. The junction had 13 bases not matched to a gene; V was cut back by 6 bases and J by 3 bases. Germline V CDR1 and CDR2: MDHEN, SYDVKM. This CDR3 is 18 amino acids long. Here the CDR3 reads CASSTHRGTSGSIYEQYF. CDR3 sequence (DNA): TGTGCCAGCAGCACACATAGGGGGACTAGCGGGAGTATCTACGAGCAGTACTTC.

The rearrangement uses TRBV4-3 and TRBJ2-7, with D tentatively TRBD1 or TRBD2 (5 bases each). Germline CDR1 is LGHNA and CDR2 is YSLEER. V lost 8 bases, J lost 1 base, and 15 bases lay in between. The CDR3 is made up of 14 amino acids. This CDR3 is CASGRDVASYEQYF. The DNA for the CDR3 is TGCGCCAGCGGCCGGGACGTTGCATCCTACGAGCAGTACTTC.

The V call is TRBV7-9, the J call TRBJ1-3; 7 nucleotides agree with TRBD1. CDR1 and CDR2 from the germline V gene are SEHNR and FQNEAQ (reference sequence). This CDR3 is 16 amino acids long. The J segment lost 2 bases and the V segment lost 5 bases, leaving 9 bases of the junction unmatched. In DNA, the CDR3 is TGTGCCAGCAGCACCCTCGAGGGGGCGCCTGGAAACACCATATATTTT. Its protein product is CASSTLEGAPGNTIYF.

This clone has only a few counts. V and J are TRBV9 and TRBJ2-2, with 8 positions matching TRBD2. Looked up from germline, CDR1 is SGDLS and CDR2 is YYNGEE. V lost 0 bases and J lost 7; bases outside the gene matches: 8. This CDR3 spans 16 amino acids. The chain's CDR3 is CASSVAYRAGGGELFF. The CDR3, as DNA: TGTGCCAGCAGCGTAGCTTACAGGGCGGGAGGCGGGGAGCTGTTTTTT.

This clone was counted between two and nine times. The chain is built from TRBV5-1 and TRBJ2-2, with D uncertain. V shed 0 bases and J shed 6 bases, with 9 bases lying between them. Looked up from germline, CDR1 is SGHRS and CDR2 is YFSETQ. This CDR3 spans 14 amino acids. The CDR3 region is CASSLGWWAGELFF. The CDR3 coding sequence is TGCGCCAGCAGCTTGGGGTGGTGGGCCGGGGAGCTGTTTTTT. Based on the CDR3 plus reference TRBV5-1 and TRBJ2-2, the full variable domain is KAGVTQTPRYLIKTRGQQVTLSCSPISGHRSVSWYQQTPGQGLQFLFEYFSETQRNKGNFPGRFSGRQFSNSRSEMNVSTLELGDSALYLCASSLGWWAGELFFGEGSRLTVL.

The chain employs TRBV27 and TRBJ1-2; possible D gene TRBD1, 5 bases. Per germline, CDR1 MNHEY and CDR2 SMNVEV (reference sequence). The CDR3 totals 13 residues. The V and J ends lost 4 bases and 3 bases respectively, with 9 bases between them. CDR3 region: CASSSAGHYGYTF. As DNA, the CDR3 is TGTGCCAGCAGTTCTGCGGGGCACTATGGCTACACCTTC.

This clone was counted once. The chain couples TRBV28 to TRBJ2-5, with D possibly matching TRBD2 (5 bases). With 9 bases removed from V and 3 bases from J, the gap between germline ends came to 11 bases. The CDR3 runs to 12 residues. In germline, CDR1 is MDHEN, CDR2 SYDVKM. CDR3 amino acids: CASGSSEETQYF. DNA for the CDR3: TGTGCCAGTGGAAGTAGCGAAGAGACCCAGTACTTC.

DNA for the CDR3: TGTGCCTGGAGTCCTATGGGAGGGGGTGAAGAATTCTTC. It encodes CAWSPMGGGEEFF. The chain links TRBV30 to TRBJ2-1, with D perhaps matching TRBD2 (7 bases). This CDR3 has 13 residues. V was cut by 2 bases and J by 16 bases, with 21 bases left in between. Germline V gene data show CDR1 as GTSNPN and CDR2 as SVGIG (reference sequence).

The rearrangement links TRBV5-6 to TRBJ2-7; 7 bases match TRBD2. Per germline, CDR1 SGHDT and CDR2 YYEEEE. This CDR3 region has 17 residues. J lost 0 bases, V lost 0 bases, and 9 bases had no gene match. CDR3 protein: CASSLALSSGTSYEQYF. CDR3 DNA sequence: TGTGCCAGCAGCTTGGCCCTTTCTAGCGGAACCTCCTACGAGCAGTACTTC.

The chain employs TRBV28 and TRBJ2-3; TRBD2 aligns across 8 bases. The CDR3 covers 15 residues. V trimming: 7 bases; J trimming: 6 bases; junction bases outside the gene matches: 12. Germline V gene data show CDR1 as MDHEN and CDR2 as SYDVKM. For the CDR3, the DNA is TGTGCCAGCACCGGGAATAGCGGGATGGGGGATACGCAGTATTTT. Its translation is CASTGNSGMGDTQYF.

The rearrangement uses TRBV5-1 and TRBJ2-5, with D unclear. V lost 0 bases, J lost 4 bases, and 10 bases lay in between. Germline CDR1 reads SGHRS; CDR2 reads YFSETQ. This CDR3 has 14 residues. In DNA, the CDR3 is TGCGCCAGCAGCTTGGCCGGGCAGCGAGAGACCCAGTACTTC. Encoded protein: CASSLAGQRETQYF.